The entry below gives a single TCR beta chain sequence along with its context. The data are from a study of immune cell composition in non-small cell lung cancer. In germline, CDR1 is SEHNR, CDR2 FQNEAQ (reference sequence). This CDR3 has 15 residues. Unmatched junction bases numbered 4, after V lost 2 bases and J lost 2 bases. Profiling relied on immunoSEQ multiplex PCR, and the TCRdb table lists in-frame clones only, not all of them. The table has some 6,000 clones, approximately 70% seen once. Normal lung was taken at the farthest possible site, at least 3 cm from tumour. The gene calls are TRBV7-9 and TRBJ2-5; the match to TRBD2 covers 8 bases. The TCR sequence derives from a human donor with non-small cell lung cancer. Source material: non-adjacent lung tissue. The CDR3 loop is CASSLIAGKQETQYF. CDR3 bases: TGTGCCAGCAGCTTAATAGCGGGGAAACAAGAGACCCAGTACTTC. Filled out from reference TRBV7-9 and TRBJ2-5, the complete variable domain reads DTGVSQNPRHKITKRGQNVTFRCDPISEHNRLYWYRQTLGQGPEFLTYFQNEAQLEKSRLLSDRFSAERPKGSFSTLEIQRTEQGDSAMYLCASSLIAGKQETQYFGPGTRLLVL.